A selection of T cell receptor beta chains follows, all from one sample in a study of CD8 T cells in ankylosing spondylitis. TCRdb ran MiXCR on the 5' RACE reads and lists one entry per CDR3 protein. The sample carries tens of thousands of distinct CDR3 sequences, 6.2% recorded once. The sample taken for sequencing was synovial fluid, either unsorted or a sorted T cell fraction (not recorded which). These receptors came from a male donor with ankylosing spondylitis. The CDR3 runs from the conserved cysteine through the conserved F or W. The order of the fields is V gene, clone size, D gene, J gene, CDR3 DNA, CDR3 protein. The D gene is left open where the match is weak. Not every row has a clone size; where given, it reads once, few, many or a size class.

v_gene: TRBV14
abundance: -
d_gene: TRBD1
j_gene: TRBJ2-2
CDR3nt: TGTGCCAGCAGCCAAGGGCCGGGACAGGGGGCTATCGGGGAGCTGTTTTTT
CDR3aa: CASSQGPGQGAIGELFF

v_gene: TRBV12-3/TRBV12-4
abundance: medium-sized
d_gene: -
j_gene: TRBJ2-7
CDR3nt: TGTGCCAGCAGTTTCTACTCCTACGAGCAGTACTTC
CDR3aa: CASSFYSYEQYF

v_gene: TRBV11-3
abundance: -
d_gene: TRBD2
j_gene: TRBJ2-5
CDR3nt: TGTGCCAGCAGCCCAGGGTCGGGGGGTGAGACCCAGTACTTC
CDR3aa: CASSPGSGGETQYF

v_gene: TRBV7-2
abundance: few
d_gene: -
j_gene: TRBJ1-5
CDR3nt: TGTGCCAGCAGCTACAGGGGCAATCAGCCCCAGCATTTT
CDR3aa: CASSYRGNQPQHF

v_gene: TRBV20-1
abundance: few
d_gene: TRBD2
j_gene: TRBJ2-7
CDR3nt: TGCAGTGCTAGCCTACGCGAGCGGGGCCGGCACTTC
CDR3aa: CSASLRERGRHF

v_gene: TRBV20-1
abundance: many
d_gene: TRBD1
j_gene: TRBJ1-3
CDR3nt: TGCAGTGGACAGGGTCCCGGAAACACCATATATTTT
CDR3aa: CSGQGPGNTIYF

v_gene: TRBV6-2/TRBV6-3
abundance: few
d_gene: -
j_gene: TRBJ2-7
CDR3nt: TGTGCCAGCAGTTACCTGCGGGATCGCGAGCAGTACTTC
CDR3aa: CASSYLRDREQYF

v_gene: TRBV7-2
abundance: many
d_gene: -
j_gene: TRBJ2-7
CDR3nt: TGTGCCAGCAGCTCGTCCGGGCAGGGGGAGCAGTACTTC
CDR3aa: CASSSSGQGEQYF

v_gene: TRBV6-5
abundance: -
d_gene: TRBD1
j_gene: TRBJ1-2
CDR3nt: TGTGCCAGCAGTTATGCAGGGGGCTGGGGCTACACCTTC
CDR3aa: CASSYAGGWGYTF

v_gene: TRBV4-3
abundance: few
d_gene: -
j_gene: TRBJ1-5
CDR3nt: TGCGCCAGCAGCCGCCAGACAGGAATCAATCAGCCCCAGCATTTT
CDR3aa: CASSRQTGINQPQHF

v_gene: TRBV6-5
abundance: -
d_gene: -
j_gene: TRBJ2-1
CDR3nt: TGTGCCAGCAGTTACTCGTGGCGGGAAAACAATGAGCAGTTCTTC
CDR3aa: CASSYSWRENNEQFF

v_gene: TRBV6-1
abundance: -
d_gene: TRBD1
j_gene: TRBJ1-5
CDR3nt: TGTGCCAGCAGCGACAGGGGGTTCTTTGGCAATCAGCCCCAGCATTTT
CDR3aa: CASSDRGFFGNQPQHF

v_gene: TRBV3-1
abundance: many
d_gene: TRBD1
j_gene: TRBJ1-2
CDR3nt: TGTGCCAGCAGCCAAACAGGGACAGTGGCCTATGGCTACACCTTC
CDR3aa: CASSQTGTVAYGYTF

v_gene: TRBV19
abundance: few
d_gene: -
j_gene: TRBJ2-1
CDR3nt: TGTGCCAGTAGTATCCTAGGCGACAAGAGCTCCTACAATGAGCAGTTCTTC
CDR3aa: CASSILGDKSSYNEQFF

v_gene: TRBV28
abundance: many
d_gene: -
j_gene: TRBJ2-7
CDR3nt: TGTGCCAGCAGCGGCCGTGAGTTCGAGCAGTACTTC
CDR3aa: CASSGREFEQYF

v_gene: TRBV5-6
abundance: -
d_gene: -
j_gene: TRBJ1-5
CDR3nt: TGTGCCAGCAGTCAAGGCAGGGGCAATCAGCCCCAGCATTTT
CDR3aa: CASSQGRGNQPQHF

v_gene: TRBV27
abundance: -
d_gene: -
j_gene: TRBJ2-7
CDR3nt: TGTGCCACCTCCAGATCTGTAGGCCCTACCTACGAGCAGTACTTC
CDR3aa: CATSRSVGPTYEQYF

v_gene: TRBV4-2
abundance: many
d_gene: TRBD2
j_gene: TRBJ2-2
CDR3nt: TGTGCCAGCAGCCGGACTAGCGAGGCCGGGGAGCTGTTTTTT
CDR3aa: CASSRTSEAGELFF

v_gene: TRBV5-1
abundance: many
d_gene: TRBD2
j_gene: TRBJ2-7
CDR3nt: TGCGCCAGCAGCTTGCCACTCCTAGCGGGAGGTAGCCACGAGCAGTACTTC
CDR3aa: CASSLPLLAGGSHEQYF

v_gene: TRBV2
abundance: few
d_gene: -
j_gene: TRBJ1-1
CDR3nt: TGTGCCAGCAGGAGGACGCAAACCCCCACTGAAGCTTTCTTT
CDR3aa: CASRRTQTPTEAFF

v_gene: TRBV2
abundance: many
d_gene: -
j_gene: TRBJ1-5
CDR3nt: TGTGCCAGCAGTGTGGGGTATCGGCCCCAGCATTTT
CDR3aa: CASSVGYRPQHF

v_gene: TRBV20-1
abundance: many
d_gene: TRBD2
j_gene: TRBJ2-2
CDR3nt: TGCAGTGCGACGGGAGCGGGAGGGGTCACCGGGGAGCTGTTTTTT
CDR3aa: CSATGAGGVTGELFF

v_gene: TRBV29-1
abundance: many
d_gene: TRBD2
j_gene: TRBJ2-1
CDR3nt: TGCAGCGTAACAAGAGCGGGAGGGTCCTACAATGAGCAGTTCTTC
CDR3aa: CSVTRAGGSYNEQFF

v_gene: TRBV6-2/TRBV6-3
abundance: many
d_gene: -
j_gene: TRBJ1-3
CDR3nt: TGTGCCAGCAGCCGAGCATCTGGAAACACCATATATTTT
CDR3aa: CASSRASGNTIYF

v_gene: TRBV28
abundance: many
d_gene: -
j_gene: TRBJ2-1
CDR3nt: TGTGCCAGCATTTCGGGCTATGAGCAGTTCTTC
CDR3aa: CASISGYEQFF

v_gene: TRBV29-1
abundance: -
d_gene: TRBD2
j_gene: TRBJ2-6
CDR3nt: TGCAGCTTTTCGGGAGGCACTGGGGCCAACGTCCTGACTTTC
CDR3aa: CSFSGGTGANVLTF

v_gene: TRBV6-6
abundance: few
d_gene: -
j_gene: TRBJ1-2
CDR3nt: TGTGCCAGCACCCCGAATGCCGCCCGCTATGGCTACACCTTC
CDR3aa: CASTPNAARYGYTF

v_gene: TRBV14
abundance: many
d_gene: -
j_gene: TRBJ2-1
CDR3nt: TGTGCCAGCAGCCAAGAACAGGGCGCCTACAATGAGCAGTTCTTC
CDR3aa: CASSQEQGAYNEQFF

v_gene: TRBV7-6
abundance: -
d_gene: TRBD2
j_gene: TRBJ2-3
CDR3nt: TGTGCCAGCAGCTTAGCTCTAGCGGGCAGCACAGATACGCAGTATTTT
CDR3aa: CASSLALAGSTDTQYF

v_gene: TRBV7-2
abundance: many
d_gene: -
j_gene: TRBJ2-3
CDR3nt: TGTGCCAGCAGCTTAGCGGGGGCCGCCACCACAGATACGCAGTATTTT
CDR3aa: CASSLAGAATTDTQYF

v_gene: TRBV12-3/TRBV12-4
abundance: many
d_gene: -
j_gene: TRBJ2-6
CDR3nt: TGTGCCACCCGGGTGGCCGGGGCCAACGTCCTGACTTTC
CDR3aa: CATRVAGANVLTF

v_gene: TRBV28
abundance: many
d_gene: TRBD1
j_gene: TRBJ2-7
CDR3nt: TGTGCCAGCAGTGCCCCCGCCAGGGGGTATAGCGAGCAGTACTTC
CDR3aa: CASSAPARGYSEQYF

v_gene: TRBV20-1
abundance: many
d_gene: TRBD2
j_gene: TRBJ2-3
CDR3nt: TGCAGTCCCGAACGGACTAGCGGTGAGGATACGCAGTATTTT
CDR3aa: CSPERTSGEDTQYF

v_gene: TRBV7-2
abundance: few
d_gene: TRBD2
j_gene: TRBJ2-7
CDR3nt: TGTGCCAGCAGCTTAGCACTAGCGGGGCTCTACGAGCAGTACTTC
CDR3aa: CASSLALAGLYEQYF

v_gene: TRBV7-3
abundance: few
d_gene: -
j_gene: TRBJ2-3
CDR3nt: TGTGCCAGCAGCTTATCCGGGGACATAGTCGCCCCCGGTACGCAGTATTTT
CDR3aa: CASSLSGDIVAPGTQYF

v_gene: TRBV9
abundance: many
d_gene: TRBD1
j_gene: TRBJ2-1
CDR3nt: TGTGCCAGCAGCGCCATAGGACAGGGTCCGAATGAGCAGTTCTTC
CDR3aa: CASSAIGQGPNEQFF

v_gene: TRBV20-1
abundance: many
d_gene: TRBD2
j_gene: TRBJ2-1
CDR3nt: TGCAGTGCCAGCTCGGGACTAGGATATACTCAGGAGCAGTTCTTC
CDR3aa: CSASSGLGYTQEQFF

v_gene: TRBV27
abundance: few
d_gene: -
j_gene: TRBJ2-6
CDR3nt: TGTGCCAGCAGTCTAGGACGGCCCTCTGGGGCCAACGTCCTGACTTTC
CDR3aa: CASSLGRPSGANVLTF

v_gene: TRBV5-1
abundance: -
d_gene: -
j_gene: TRBJ1-3
CDR3nt: TGCGCCAGCAGCCTCGGGACCCAAGGAAACACCATATATTTT
CDR3aa: CASSLGTQGNTIYF

v_gene: TRBV7-2
abundance: many
d_gene: -
j_gene: TRBJ2-3
CDR3nt: TGTGCCAGCAGTCACAAGGACACAGGCACAGATACGCAGTATTTT
CDR3aa: CASSHKDTGTDTQYF

v_gene: TRBV28
abundance: many
d_gene: -
j_gene: TRBJ2-4
CDR3nt: TGTGCCAGCAGTTTATTTAGGGAGGGGGGTGCCAAAAACATTCAGTACTTC
CDR3aa: CASSLFREGGAKNIQYF

v_gene: TRBV7-9
abundance: many
d_gene: -
j_gene: TRBJ2-6
CDR3nt: TGTGCCAGCCAGGCACTGAACTCTGGGGCCAACGTCCTGACTTTC
CDR3aa: CASQALNSGANVLTF

v_gene: TRBV20-1
abundance: many
d_gene: -
j_gene: TRBJ2-3
CDR3nt: TGCAGTGCTAGAGACGCCGCGGTTACGCAGTATTTT
CDR3aa: CSARDAAVTQYF

v_gene: TRBV2
abundance: few
d_gene: TRBD2
j_gene: TRBJ2-4
CDR3nt: TGTGCCAGCAGTGCCCTAGCGGGTCTAGCCAAAAACATTCAGTACTTC
CDR3aa: CASSALAGLAKNIQYF

v_gene: TRBV7-9
abundance: many
d_gene: TRBD1
j_gene: TRBJ2-5
CDR3nt: TGTGCCAGCAGCTTTGGGACAGGGTTGGGAGAGACCCAGTACTTC
CDR3aa: CASSFGTGLGETQYF

v_gene: TRBV10-3
abundance: -
d_gene: -
j_gene: TRBJ2-3
CDR3nt: TGTGCCATCGGACATAACACAGATACGCAGTATTTT
CDR3aa: CAIGHNTDTQYF

v_gene: TRBV11-2
abundance: -
d_gene: -
j_gene: TRBJ2-1
CDR3nt: TGTGCCAGCAGCCAACTCGGACAGTCCTTGTTCGAGCAGTTCTTC
CDR3aa: CASSQLGQSLFEQFF

v_gene: TRBV7-9
abundance: many
d_gene: -
j_gene: TRBJ2-2
CDR3nt: TGTGCCAGCAGCTTAGAATCCCCCGGGGAGCTGTTTTTT
CDR3aa: CASSLESPGELFF

v_gene: TRBV19
abundance: many
d_gene: TRBD1
j_gene: TRBJ2-1
CDR3nt: TGTGCCAGTACCCGACAGGGGGTCAATGAGCAGTTCTTC
CDR3aa: CASTRQGVNEQFF

v_gene: TRBV7-3
abundance: many
d_gene: TRBD1
j_gene: TRBJ2-1
CDR3nt: TGTGCCAGCAGCTCCGCAGGGACAGTTTATAATGAGCAGTTCTTC
CDR3aa: CASSSAGTVYNEQFF

v_gene: TRBV30
abundance: -
d_gene: TRBD1
j_gene: TRBJ2-1
CDR3nt: TGTGCCTGGAGTGTCGGACAGGGGCCATTGAATGAGCAGTTCTTC
CDR3aa: CAWSVGQGPLNEQFF

v_gene: TRBV2
abundance: -
d_gene: -
j_gene: TRBJ1-1
CDR3nt: TGTGCCAGCAGCGCATGGACCTACACTGAAGCTTTCTTT
CDR3aa: CASSAWTYTEAFF

v_gene: TRBV6-2/TRBV6-3
abundance: -
d_gene: TRBD1
j_gene: TRBJ2-5
CDR3nt: TGTGCCAGCGAACGGGACAGGGGGATCGAGACCCAGTACTTC
CDR3aa: CASERDRGIETQYF

v_gene: TRBV6-5
abundance: few
d_gene: TRBD1
j_gene: TRBJ2-7
CDR3nt: TGTGCCAGCAGTTACGGGACAGAGGCCTACGAGCAGTACTTC
CDR3aa: CASSYGTEAYEQYF